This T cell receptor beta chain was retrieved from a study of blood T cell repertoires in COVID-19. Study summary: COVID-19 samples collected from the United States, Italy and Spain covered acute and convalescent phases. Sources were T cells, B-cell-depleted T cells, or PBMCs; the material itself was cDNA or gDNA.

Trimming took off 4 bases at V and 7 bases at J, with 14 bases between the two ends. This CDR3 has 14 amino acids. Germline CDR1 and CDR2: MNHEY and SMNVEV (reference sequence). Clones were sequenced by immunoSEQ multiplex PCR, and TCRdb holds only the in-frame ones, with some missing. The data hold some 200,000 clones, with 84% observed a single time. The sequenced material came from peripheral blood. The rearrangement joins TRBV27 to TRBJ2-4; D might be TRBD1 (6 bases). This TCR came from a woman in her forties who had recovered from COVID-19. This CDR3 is CASSSLGGRNIQYF. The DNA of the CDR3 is TGTGCCAGCAGTTCCCTAGGGGGTAGGAACATTCAGTACTTC.